This entry lists 2 T cell receptor beta chains sequenced from one sample in a study of T cell responses to AZD1222 COVID-19 vaccine. Data came from immunoSEQ multiplex PCR; TCRdb stores just in-frame clones and leaves some out. This sample has under 100,000 clones, with 92% found just once. This material consisted of peripheral blood, taken on day 0 of MenACWY control vaccination. All receptors come from an adult in good health.

This clone was picked up one time. The chain links TRBV30 to TRBJ2-1; D is perhaps TRBD1 or TRBD2 (5 bases each). This CDR3 has 15 residues. V shed 3 bases and J shed 5 bases, with 17 bases lying between them. Germline V gene lookup returns CDR1 GTSNPN and CDR2 SVGIG (reference sequence). The CDR3 DNA reads TGTGCCTGGAGATCCGGGACCCGACGAAACAATGAGCAGTTCTTC. Translation gives CAWRSGTRRNNEQFF.

The chain has TRBV10-2 and TRBJ2-5, with 7 bases matching TRBD1. V shed 4 bases, J shed 1 base, and the junction held 6 bases outside the gene matches. Germline V lookup: CDR1 WSHSY, CDR2 SAAADI. The CDR3 is 15 amino acids. CDR3 sequence: CASSAVQGTQETQYF. The CDR3 DNA reads TGCGCCAGCAGTGCGGTACAGGGGACCCAAGAGACCCAGTACTTC.